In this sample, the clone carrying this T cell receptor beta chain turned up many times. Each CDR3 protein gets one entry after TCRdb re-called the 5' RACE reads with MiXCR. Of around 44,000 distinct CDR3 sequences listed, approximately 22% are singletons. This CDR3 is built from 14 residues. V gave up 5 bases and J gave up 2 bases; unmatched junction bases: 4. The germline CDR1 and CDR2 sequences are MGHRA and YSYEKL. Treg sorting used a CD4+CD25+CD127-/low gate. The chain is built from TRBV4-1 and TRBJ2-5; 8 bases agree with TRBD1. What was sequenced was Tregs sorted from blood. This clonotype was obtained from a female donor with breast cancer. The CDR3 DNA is TGCGCCAGCAGCTCCCGGACAGGGCAAGAGACCCAGTACTTC. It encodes CASSSRTGQETQYF.